The present T cell receptor (beta chain) was sequenced within a study of cytomegalovirus exposure and HLA in healthy donors. V lost 7 bases and J 4 bases, leaving 18 bases between the germline ends. Germline CDR1 is MNHNY and CDR2 is SVGAGI (reference sequence). The CDR3 totals 15 residues. PCR primers comprised 60 Vbeta and 13 Jbeta primers. Sequenced by immunoSEQ multiplex PCR; TCRdb stores in-frame clones only, minus some. The repertoire holds 100,000 to 150,000 clones, with less than 80% as singletons. The sequencing input was PBMCs. The gene calls are TRBV6-6 and TRBJ2-3, with D possibly matching TRBD2 (6 bases). This sequence was found in a woman aged 45-65 years in good health and CMV-seronegative. The CDR3: CASNTRDSSPDTQYF. The CDR3 DNA is TGTGCCAGCAACACCCGGGACTCCTCGCCAGATACGCAGTATTTT.